This T cell receptor beta chain came from a study of T-cell memory formation after mild COVID-19. General observations from the study: Among contracting clones, CD4+ were mainly CM/EM and CD8+ enriched in EMRA. Pre-infection memory already had some responding clones, implying cross-reactive memory joined.

Comments on this clonotype: Its cognate antigen is unknown.

TCRdb recomputed calls from the 5' RACE reads with MiXCR, one row per CDR3 protein. Here the sample spans about 470,000 distinct CDR3 sequences, about 23% being singletons. This CDR3 has 15 residues. Germline V CDR1 and CDR2: SGHNT, YENEEA. V lost 5 bases and J lost 9; bases outside the gene matches: 11. The chain recombines TRBV11-3 with TRBJ2-1, with 9 bases that match TRBD2. The origin of this receptor is an adult woman who had mild COVID-19 (a few samples of this study predate the infection). Cell type and time point are not known. Sequenced sample: PBMCs or a T cell subset sorted from them (not recorded which). The CDR3 DNA reads as TGTGCCAGCAGCGGACGCGGGGGGGGGTTCGGTGAGCAGTTCTTC. As protein: CASSGRGGGFGEQFF.